Sequencing of this TCR beta chain was carried out in a study of blood T cell repertoires in COVID-19. Method: immunoSEQ multiplex PCR; TCRdb's copy keeps in-frame clones and lacks some. The sample includes 40,000 to 55,000 clones, roughly 80% of them seen just once. The specimen sequenced was peripheral blood. This sequence originates from a man aged 45 to 65 with acute or convalescent COVID-19.

For the CDR3, the DNA is TGTGCCAGTAGTCCCGGGACTTCCTATGGCTACACCTTC. This translates into CASSPGTSYGYTF. This chain joins TRBV19 and TRBJ1-2; the D gene is possibly TRBD1 (5 bases). Deletions cut 5 bases from V and 4 bases from J, with 11 bases between. The CDR3 runs to 13 residues. CDR1 is LNHDA, CDR2 SQIVND, per germline (reference sequence).